This record concerns one T cell receptor (beta chain) sequence. Assay used: immunoSEQ multiplex PCR; TCRdb lists only in-frame clones, some missing. The sample yields about 680,000 clones, 70% to 90% seen once. This sample's treatment: 15 to 20 received Ad26.COV2.S at low or high dose, single or two shots; about 5 received placebo; per-sample allocation not given. At day 63 after the first vaccine or placebo injection, samples were drawn. Based in Boston, the donor was an adult of 18-55 years. The sample is drawn from a study of Ad26.COV2.S vaccination and SARS-CoV-2 variants. At the level of the study: Donor was assigned to the Ad26.COV2.S arm of trial COV1001.

Between the trimmed V and J ends, which lost 1 base and 1 base, there was a span of 8 bases. CDR3 length: 16 amino acids. Per germline, CDR1 MGHRA and CDR2 YSYEKL. The chain uses TRBV4-1 and TRBJ2-6; D is uncertain. The material sequenced was peripheral blood, taken in a trial of Ad26.COV2.S vaccine versus placebo. This clonotype originated in a person between 18 and 60 years old who received the Ad26.COV2.S COVID-19 vaccine or a placebo. DNA of the CDR3: TGCGCCAGCAGCCAAGGGTCGGGTTCTGGGGCCAACGTCCTGACTTTC. It codes for CASSQGSGSGANVLTF.